Here is one T cell receptor (beta chain) with its context. Its antigen is not identified. CDR3 size: 14 residues. Germline V gene lookup returns CDR1 MNHEY and CDR2 SVGAGI. With 5 bases removed from V and 7 bases from J, the gap between germline ends came to 12 bases. This sample was included in a study of graft-versus-host responses after intestinal transplantation. Study-wide background: Isolated intestinal, liver-intestinal, or multivisceral transplants were what recipients had. Induction with anti-thymocyte globulin, then tacrolimus and steroids for around three years, was given to all recipients.

Study-level results: Early post-transplant HvG declines were associated with peak circulating GvH clone levels.

Produced via immunoSEQ multiplex PCR; TCRdb's table is partial and in-frame only. This table holds approximately 85,000 clones, under 95% found once. The sequence was obtained from a human donor who was the organ donor for an intestinal transplant. This sample comprised unstimulated CD8+ T cells sorted from spleen or lymph node cells, obtained before transplant. The chain uses TRBV6-5 and TRBJ1-6; no clear D gene. The CDR3 reads CASSEVYGNSPLHF. CDR3 bases: TGTGCCAGCAGTGAAGTCTACGGAAATTCACCCCTCCACTTT.